The 20 T cell receptor beta chains listed next were all sequenced from one sample in a study of T cell responses to AZD1222 COVID-19 vaccine. Assay: immunoSEQ multiplex PCR; the TCRdb copy retains only in-frame clones and omits some. The sample contains approximately 100,000 clones, roughly 89% of which appear only once. The sample in question was peripheral blood, obtained on day 0 of MenACWY control vaccination. The receptor source for this set is an adult in good health.

V and J are TRBV5-8 and TRBJ1-4, with D possibly being TRBD1 (6 bases). CDR1 is SGHTS, CDR2 YDEGEE, per germline. The CDR3 spans 14 residues. V lost 0 bases and J 6 bases, leaving 9 bases between the germline ends. The CDR3 nucleotides are TGTGCCAGCAGCTTGGCCGGGGGCGATGAAAAACTGTTTTTT. Its translation: CASSLAGGDEKLFF.

The chain links TRBV6-5 to TRBJ2-2, with TRBD1 matching 10 bases. V was pared by 6 bases and J by 6 bases, with 4 bases of the junction left unmatched. Germline V gene sequence: CDR1 MNHEY, CDR2 SVGAGI. The CDR3 spans 14 residues. In DNA, the CDR3 is TGTGCCAGCAGGCGGGACAGGGGTTCCGGGGAGCTGTTTTTT. Amino acid sequence: CASRRDRGSGELFF.

The genes are TRBV9 and TRBJ1-5; a weak D match, TRBD1 (5 bases). CDR3 length: 15 residues. Trimming cost V 2 bases and J 5 bases, with 14 bases left between them. Germline V gives CDR1 SGDLS, CDR2 YYNGEE. The CDR3 spells CASSVGGTADQPQHF. CDR3 sequence (DNA): TGTGCCAGCAGCGTCGGGGGGACCGCGGATCAGCCCCAGCATTTT.

The chain employs TRBV7-2 and TRBJ2-1; D possibly uses TRBD1 or TRBD2 (6 bases each). From germline, CDR1 is SGHTA and CDR2 FQGNSA. The CDR3 has 14 amino acids. V was cut by 3 bases and J by 7 bases, with 13 bases left in between. The CDR3 bases are TGTGCCAGCAGCTTGGGGGGCGCAAGGAATGAGCAGTTCTTC. Translating gives CASSLGGARNEQFF.

The chain combines TRBV13 with TRBJ2-1; 10 nucleotides agree with TRBD2. The CDR3 sequence is 15 residues long. Trimming at V came to 5 bases and at J to 6 bases, leaving 7 bases not matched to a gene. Germline CDR1 reads PRHDT; CDR2 reads FYEKMQ (reference sequence). CDR3 residues: CASSPRAGGRNEQFF. DNA for the CDR3: TGTGCCAGCAGCCCCCGAGCGGGGGGGCGCAATGAGCAGTTCTTC.

Written as DNA, the CDR3 is TGCAGCGTGAGACCCCCCGGGACAGGAGTATCCTACGAGCAGTACTTC. Amino acids: CSVRPPGTGVSYEQYF. This chain uses TRBV29-1 with TRBJ2-7; 8 bases align to TRBD1. The CDR3 totals 16 residues. CDR1 is SQVTM and CDR2 is ANQGSEA in the germline V gene. J was trimmed by 1 base and V by 6 bases; bases with no gene match: 14.

The genes are TRBV3-1 (or the pseudogene TRBV3-2) and TRBJ1-1; D gene uncertain. Looked up from germline, CDR1 is LGHDT and CDR2 is YNNKEL (reference sequence). There are 13 residues in the CDR3. V was shortened by 0 bases and J by 9 bases, with 11 bases between the two germline ends. The CDR3 DNA reads TGTGCCAGCAGCCAAGATGTACAGTTTCAAGCTTTCTTT. As protein: CASSQDVQFQAFF.

V is TRBV4-1 and J is TRBJ2-2; 8 bases match TRBD1. CDR1 is MGHRA, CDR2 YSYEKL, per germline. Trimming cost V 1 base and J 0 bases; bases outside gene matches: 1. The CDR3 is 16 amino acids. CDR3 DNA: TGCGCCAGCAGCCAAGGGGGACAGGCGAACACCGGGGAGCTGTTTTTT. Its translation is CASSQGGQANTGELFF.

The V call is TRBV9, the J call TRBJ2-2; 8 nucleotides agree with TRBD2. V gave up 0 bases and J gave up 3 bases; unmatched junction bases: 4. This CDR3 is built from 16 residues. CDR1 is SGDLS and CDR2 is YYNGEE in the germline V gene. The CDR3 DNA follows: TGTGCCAGCAGCGTAGTTGGCGGGGGGTACACCGGGGAGCTGTTTTTT. Its protein is CASSVVGGGYTGELFF.

In its sample, this clone was seen once. The chain has TRBV4-1 and TRBJ1-5; the D is unclear. CDR1 and CDR2 from the germline V gene are MGHRA and YSYEKL. CDR3 length: 16 amino acids. Trimming left V 3 bases short and J 10 bases short, with 22 bases between. CDR3 sequence reads: CASSQGYSTDQQPQHF. The CDR3 DNA sequence: TGCGCCAGCAGCCAGGGCTACTCGACGGACCAACAACCCCAGCATTTT.

V gene TRBV7-2 combines with J gene TRBJ2-1; D remains unclear. V was pared by 1 base and J by 3 bases, with 10 bases between. CDR1 and CDR2 from the germline V gene are SGHTA and FQGNSA. CDR3 length: 15 amino acids. CDR3 residues: CASSLVPGNYNEQFF. In nucleotides, the CDR3 is TGTGCCAGCAGCTTAGTTCCAGGAAACTACAATGAGCAGTTCTTC. Together with reference TRBV7-2 and TRBJ2-1, the CDR3 gives the full variable domain: GAGVSQSPSNKVTEKGKDVELRCDPISGHTALYWYRQSLGQGLEFLIYFQGNSAPDKSGLPSDRFSAERTGGSVSTLTIQRTQQEDSAVYLCASSLVPGNYNEQFFGPGTRLTVL.

J is TRBJ1-3 and V is TRBV11-2, with no clear D. The CDR3 spans 15 residues. Germline V gene lookup returns CDR1 SGHAT and CDR2 FQNNGV. V was shortened by 5 bases and J by 0 bases, with 11 bases between the two germline ends. CDR3 in DNA: TGTGCCAGCAGCCTCTTAGCGCGCTCTGGAAACACCATATATTTT. Protein sequence: CASSLLARSGNTIYF. The full variable domain, completed using reference TRBV11-2 and TRBJ1-3, is EAGVAQSPRYKIIEKRQSVAFWCNPISGHATLYWYQQILGQGPKLLIQFQNNGVVDDSQLPKDRFSAERLKGVDSTLKIQPAKLEDSAVYLCASSLLARSGNTIYFGEGSWLTVV.

The J gene is TRBJ2-1, the V gene TRBV7-9, with D possibly TRBD2 on 6 matching bases. Trimming pared 6 bases from V and 6 bases from J, leaving 15 bases between. Germline-derived CDR1 and CDR2 are SEHNR and FQNEAQ (reference sequence). This CDR3 comprises 14 residues. CDR3 residues: CASSTRAEGNEQFF. CDR3 DNA sequence: TGTGCCAGCAGTACTAGGGCGGAGGGCAATGAGCAGTTCTTC.

The CDR3 DNA reads TGTGCCAGCAGCCAAGACCGGATGAGCACGTACGAGCAGTACTTC. Translated: CASSQDRMSTYEQYF. The chain carries TRBV3-1 (or the pseudogene TRBV3-2) and TRBJ2-7; D is uncertain. V was trimmed by 0 bases and J by 4 bases, leaving 13 bases between them. This CDR3 spans 15 amino acids. Germline CDR1 is LGHDT and CDR2 is YNNKEL (reference sequence).

Only one count was recorded for this clone. This chain connects TRBV7-9 to TRBJ1-1; D may be TRBD1 (6 bases). V lost 5 bases to trimming and J lost 1 base, with 11 bases between them. Looked up from germline, CDR1 is SEHNR and CDR2 is FQNEAQ (reference sequence). The length of the CDR3 is 14 residues. The CDR3 DNA is TGTGCCAGCAGCGCCCAACAGGGGAACACTGAAGCTTTCTTT. Its protein product is CASSAQQGNTEAFF.

This chain uses TRBV30 with TRBJ1-6; D possibly corresponds to TRBD1 (5 bases). This CDR3 is 11 amino acids long. CDR1 and CDR2 (germline): GTSNPN, SVGIG (reference sequence). Trimming cost V 4 bases and J 13 bases, with 11 bases left between them. CDR3 residues: CAWTIGGPLHF. DNA for the CDR3: TGTGCCTGGACCATCGGGGGGCCCCTCCACTTT.

The count of this clone is one. The chain carries TRBV11-3 and TRBJ1-3; D is ambiguous. This CDR3 has 18 amino acids. Deletions cut 1 base from V and 2 bases from J, with 18 bases between. CDR1 SGHNT and CDR2 YENEEA come from the germline V gene. CDR3 DNA sequence: TGTGCCAGCAGCTTAGTGGGTGGACGGACTAGACCTGGAAACACCATATATTTT. This gives the protein CASSLVGGRTRPGNTIYF. The complete variable domain, with remaining parts taken from reference TRBV11-3 and TRBJ1-3, reads EAGVVQSPRYKIIEKKQPVAFWCNPISGHNTLYWYLQNLGQGPELLIRYENEEAVDDSQLPKDRFSAERLKGVDSTLKIQPAELGDSAVYLCASSLVGGRTRPGNTIYFGEGSWLTVV.

The chain employs TRBV12-3 or TRBV12-4 and TRBJ2-1; D remains ambiguous. With 2 bases removed from V and 5 bases from J, the gap between germline ends came to 7 bases. This CDR3 is built from 13 residues. The CDR3 loop is CASSLQGHNEQFF. The CDR3 nucleotides read TGTGCCAGCAGTTTACAAGGTCACAATGAGCAGTTCTTC.

This clone was detected once. The chain combines TRBV12-3 or TRBV12-4 with TRBJ2-3; no definite D call. The CDR3 consists of 12 residues. V shed 5 bases and J shed 2 bases, with 5 bases lying between them. The CDR3 region is CASSPSTDTQYF. The CDR3 DNA follows: TGTGCCAGCAGTCCTTCCACAGATACGCAGTATTTT.

The chain has TRBV29-1 and TRBJ1-6, with 8 bases fitting TRBD1. There are 13 residues in the CDR3. Per the germline V gene, CDR1 is SQVTM and CDR2 is ANQGSEA. With 5 bases clipped from V and 7 bases from J, the junction kept 4 bases outside the gene matches. CDR3 in DNA: TGCAGCGTTTCGACAGGGGTAAATTCACCCCTCCACTTT. Translating it yields CSVSTGVNSPLHF. Using reference TRBV29-1 and TRBJ1-6 for the parts outside the CDR3, the full variable domain is SAVISQKPSRDICQRGTSLTIQCQVDSQVTMMFWYRQQPGQSLTLIATANQGSEATYESGFVIDKFPISRPNLTFSTLTVSNMSPEDSSIYLCSVSTGVNSPLHFGNGTRLTVT.